Given below is one T cell receptor (beta chain) in context. No antigen is known for it. Base qualities are not at hand, and no much larger clone is one base apart. The record originates from a study of blood T cell repertoires in COVID-19 (dated by TCRdb to 2018 to 2021). Some background on the complete study: Collaborator samples came from the United States, Italy and Spain and covered acute and convalescent phases of COVID-19. The material from the prospective study consisted of cDNA or gDNA derived from T cells, B-cell-depleted T cells, or PBMCs. The dataset comprised deeply sampled blood TCRbeta repertoires from subjects exposed to, actively infected with, or recovered from COVID-19. The repertoires were released in a freely available public database meant as a resource for research on the immune response to SARS-CoV-2. The samples were drawn from the first 160 participants of the ongoing ImmuneRACE study and from more than 1,000 subjects provided by 6 global collaborators. A de-identified subject ID, COVID-19 status, age in years and sex were almost always included in the sample metadata. HLA class I and class II types, where available, came from metadata supplied by the sample provider rather than from assay-based typing. General study outcomes and caveats: How much clinical and demographic metadata was included differed by source and by participant, and the metadata was provided uncurated.

Germline trimming: 6 bases from V, 5 bases from J; junction bases outside gene matches: 10. The CDR3 contains 16 residues, cysteine and phenylalanine counted. Only the CDR3 DNA stays, 48 bases, in frame from base 1. Via the germline V gene, CDR1 is MRHNA and CDR2 SNTAGT. One collaborating source in Seattle enrolled patients while the patients were actively infected and followed the patients over time throughout the course of disease. The collaborating institutions used their own protocols to collect whole blood in K2EDTA tubes. For TCRbeta analysis, collaborator samples were shipped as frozen whole blood, as isolated PBMCs, or as DNA extracted from either sample type. TCRbeta CDR3 regions were amplified from genomic DNA using the immunoSEQ Assay, a bias-controlled multiplex PCR. On the study's bioinformatics: The number of nucleated cells in each sample was estimated by amplification of reference gene primers within the assay. To quantify the absolute abundance of each unique TCRbeta CDR3 rearrangement, sequence reads were collapsed and filtered. For each sample, productive Simpson clonality was calculated as the square root of Simpson's diversity index over productive rearrangements. TCRdb retrieved this table from immuneACCESS and kept in-frame rearrangements only. Not all clones are present; in checked studies, unresolved V genes account for under half, and no reason is known for the remainder. V, J and clone size were drawn from that table, and D and trimming were deduced from the DNA. Counted in this sample were about 100,000 clones; roughly 90% of them appeared once. Of the sample, around 4% falls within the top ten clones.

The chain is encoded by TRBV6-4 joined to TRBJ2-2, with TRBD1 matching 9 junction bases. Sequencing was done on a sample of peripheral blood. The origin of this receptor is a human donor with COVID-19, enrolled during active disease. The donor label of this sample is uncertain. The sequenced DNA: TGTGCCAGCAGCCCCGGGACAGGGCTACCGACCGGGGAGCTGTTTTTT. Its coded protein is CASSPGTGLPTGELFF.